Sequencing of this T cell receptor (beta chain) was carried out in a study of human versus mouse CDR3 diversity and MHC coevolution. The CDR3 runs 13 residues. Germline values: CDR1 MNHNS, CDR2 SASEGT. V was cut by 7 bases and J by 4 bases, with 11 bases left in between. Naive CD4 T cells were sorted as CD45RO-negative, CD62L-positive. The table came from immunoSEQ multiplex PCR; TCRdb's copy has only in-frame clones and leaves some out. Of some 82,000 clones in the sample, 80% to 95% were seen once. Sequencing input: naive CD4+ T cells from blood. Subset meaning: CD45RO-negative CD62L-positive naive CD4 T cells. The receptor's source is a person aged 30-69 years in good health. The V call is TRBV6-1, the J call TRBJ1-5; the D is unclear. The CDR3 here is CASTLLKNQPQHF. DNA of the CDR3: TGTGCCAGCACCTTACTAAAGAATCAGCCCCAGCATTTT.